This TCR beta chain was obtained from a study of Ad26.COV2.S vaccination and SARS-CoV-2 variants. Documented treatment: 15 to 20 received Ad26.COV2.S at low or high dose, single or two shots; 5 received placebo; per-sample allocation not given. Following the first vaccine or placebo injection, samples were taken on day 63. Here immunoSEQ multiplex PCR was the method, and the copy in TCRdb shows in-frame clones only, minus some. The sample has roughly 700,000 clones, 89% seen once. The table lists this clone with a few counts. The material sequenced was peripheral blood, taken in a trial of Ad26.COV2.S vaccine versus placebo. The sequence came from a person aged 18 to 59 who received the Ad26.COV2.S COVID-19 vaccine or a placebo.

The CDR3 loop is CASSLAGGYEQYF. The CDR3 DNA sequence: TGTGCCAGCAGTTTAGCGGGGGGTTACGAGCAGTACTTC. This rearrangement joins TRBV6-5 to TRBJ2-7, with TRBD2 matching 10 bases. CDR1 MNHEY and CDR2 SVGAGI come from the germline V gene. The CDR3 length is 13 residues. V shed 4 bases, J shed 4 bases, and the junction held 1 base outside the gene matches.